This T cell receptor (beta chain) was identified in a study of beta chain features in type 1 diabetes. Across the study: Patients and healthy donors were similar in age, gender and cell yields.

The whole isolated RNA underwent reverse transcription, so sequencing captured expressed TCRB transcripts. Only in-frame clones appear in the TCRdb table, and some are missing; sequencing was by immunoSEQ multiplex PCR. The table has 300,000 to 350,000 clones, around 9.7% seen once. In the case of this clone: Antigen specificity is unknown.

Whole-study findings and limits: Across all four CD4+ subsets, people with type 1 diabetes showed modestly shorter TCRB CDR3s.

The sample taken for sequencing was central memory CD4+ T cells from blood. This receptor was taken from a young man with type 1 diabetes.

The CDR3, as DNA: TGTGCCAGCAGTTACAAGGGGGCAGGCTATGGCTACACCTTC. Residues: CASSYKGAGYGYTF. J is TRBJ1-2 and V is TRBV6-5, with 7 bases fitting TRBD1. CDR3 length equals 14 residues. Germline lookup yields CDR1 MNHEY and CDR2 SVGAGI. Trimming removed 2 bases from V and 4 bases from J; junction bases left unmatched: 4.